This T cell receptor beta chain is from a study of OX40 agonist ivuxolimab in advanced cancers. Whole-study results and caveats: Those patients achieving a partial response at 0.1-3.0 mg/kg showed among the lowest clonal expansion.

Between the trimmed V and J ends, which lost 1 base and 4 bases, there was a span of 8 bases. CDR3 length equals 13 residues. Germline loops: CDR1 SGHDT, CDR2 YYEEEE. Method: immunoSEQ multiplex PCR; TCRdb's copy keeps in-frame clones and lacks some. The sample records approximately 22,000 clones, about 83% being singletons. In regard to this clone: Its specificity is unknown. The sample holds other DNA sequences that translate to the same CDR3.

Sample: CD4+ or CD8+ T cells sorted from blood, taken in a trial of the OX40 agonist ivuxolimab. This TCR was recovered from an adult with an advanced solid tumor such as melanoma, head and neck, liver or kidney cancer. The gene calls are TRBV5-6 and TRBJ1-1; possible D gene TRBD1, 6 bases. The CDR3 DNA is TGTGCCAGCAGCTTGTTAGGGGGCACTGAAGCTTTCTTT. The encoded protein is CASSLLGGTEAFF.